The clone carrying this TCR beta chain was observed a handful of times. Repertoires were generated with immunoSEQ multiplex PCR, while TCRdb's copy carries only in-frame clones and drops some. The repertoire holds more than 200,000 clones, with under 85% as singletons. This CDR3 is 12 amino acids long. The ends were cut back, 8 bases at V and 4 bases at J, with 11 bases in the middle. This record comes from a study of blood T cell repertoires in COVID-19. For the study at large: Whether acute or convalescent, the COVID-19 samples came from the United States, Italy and Spain.

Participants reported their clinical history, and cohort assignment relied on those reports. The material sequenced was PBMCs or T cells enriched from blood (not recorded which). This TCR was sampled from a man in his fifties or sixties who had recovered from COVID-19. The J gene is TRBJ1-2, the V gene TRBV12-3 or TRBV12-4, with D tentatively TRBD1 (5 bases). This CDR3 reads CASRGAGYGYTF. The DNA of the CDR3 is TGTGCCAGCCGCGGGGCGGGCTATGGCTACACCTTC.